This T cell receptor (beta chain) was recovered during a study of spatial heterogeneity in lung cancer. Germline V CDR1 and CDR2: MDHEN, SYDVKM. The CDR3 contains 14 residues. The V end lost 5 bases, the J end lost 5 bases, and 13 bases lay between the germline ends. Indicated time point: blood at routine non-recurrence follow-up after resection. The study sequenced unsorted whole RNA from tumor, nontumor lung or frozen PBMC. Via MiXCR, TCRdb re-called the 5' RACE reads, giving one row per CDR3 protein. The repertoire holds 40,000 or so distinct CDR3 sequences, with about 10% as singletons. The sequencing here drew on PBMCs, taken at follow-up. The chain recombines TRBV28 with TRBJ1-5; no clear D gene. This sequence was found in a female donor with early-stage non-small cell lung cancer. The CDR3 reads CASSPHNADQPQHF. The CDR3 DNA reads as TGTGCCAGCAGTCCCCATAACGCCGATCAGCCCCAGCATTTT.